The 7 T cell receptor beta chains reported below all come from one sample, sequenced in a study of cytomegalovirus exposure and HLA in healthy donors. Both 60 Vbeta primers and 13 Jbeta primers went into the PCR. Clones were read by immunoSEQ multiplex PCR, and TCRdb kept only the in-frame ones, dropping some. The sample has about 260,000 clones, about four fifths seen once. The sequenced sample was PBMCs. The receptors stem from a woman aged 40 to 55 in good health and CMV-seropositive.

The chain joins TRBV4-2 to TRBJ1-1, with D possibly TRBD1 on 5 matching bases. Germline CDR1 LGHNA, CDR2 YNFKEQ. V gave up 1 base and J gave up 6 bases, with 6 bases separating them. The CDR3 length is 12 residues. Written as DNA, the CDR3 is TGTGCCAGCAGCCAAGGGGGGGCTGAAGCTTTCTTT. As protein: CASSQGGAEAFF.

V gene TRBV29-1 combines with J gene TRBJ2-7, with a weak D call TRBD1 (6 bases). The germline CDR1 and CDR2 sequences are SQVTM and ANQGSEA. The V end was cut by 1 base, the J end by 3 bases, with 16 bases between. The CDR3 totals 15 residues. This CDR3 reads CSVEGIGGRGYEQYF. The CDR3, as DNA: TGCAGCGTTGAAGGGATTGGGGGCAGGGGCTACGAGCAGTACTTC.

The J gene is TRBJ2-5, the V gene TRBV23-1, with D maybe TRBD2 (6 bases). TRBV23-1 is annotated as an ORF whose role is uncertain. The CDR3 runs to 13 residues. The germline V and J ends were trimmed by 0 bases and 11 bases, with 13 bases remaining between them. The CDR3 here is CASSQSTVREQYF. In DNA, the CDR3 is TGCGCCAGCAGTCAATCGACAGTCCGGGAGCAGTACTTC.

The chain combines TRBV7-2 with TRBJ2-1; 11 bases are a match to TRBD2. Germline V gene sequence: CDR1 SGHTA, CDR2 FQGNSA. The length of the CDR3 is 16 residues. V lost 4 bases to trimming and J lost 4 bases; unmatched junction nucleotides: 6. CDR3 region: CASSSTGTSGYNEQFF. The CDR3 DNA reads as TGTGCCAGCAGCTCGACCGGGACTAGCGGTTACAATGAGCAGTTCTTC.

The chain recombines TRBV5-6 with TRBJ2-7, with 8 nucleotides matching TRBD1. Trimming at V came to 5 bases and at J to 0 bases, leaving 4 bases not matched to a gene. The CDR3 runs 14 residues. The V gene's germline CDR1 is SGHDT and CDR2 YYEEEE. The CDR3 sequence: CASSWTGHSYEQYF. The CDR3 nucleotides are TGTGCCAGCAGTTGGACAGGGCACTCCTACGAGCAGTACTTC.

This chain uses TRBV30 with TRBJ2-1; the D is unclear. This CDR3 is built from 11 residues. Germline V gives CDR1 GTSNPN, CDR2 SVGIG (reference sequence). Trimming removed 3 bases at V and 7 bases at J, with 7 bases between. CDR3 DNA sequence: TGTGCCTGGAGATACTGGAATGAGCAGTTCTTC. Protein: CAWRYWNEQFF.

The CDR3, as DNA: TGTGCCAGCAACAGGGAGCGGCTAGCGGATTACAATGAGCAGTTCTTC. Encoded protein: CASNRERLADYNEQFF. The chain couples TRBV2 to TRBJ2-1; D possibly corresponds to TRBD2 (7 bases). V shed 7 bases and J shed 4 bases, with 20 bases lying between them. Germline lookup yields CDR1 SNHLY and CDR2 FYNNEI. CDR3 length equals 16 residues.